The clone carrying this T cell receptor beta chain has just a few counts. The record originates from a study of T-cell reconstitution after alpha-beta-depleted transplantation in children. This sample's TCRbeta library carried unique molecular identifier barcodes. One entry per CDR3 protein results from TCRdb running MiXCR on the PCR reads. The sample has about 480,000 distinct CDR3 sequences, approximately 13% seen once. Trimming left V 6 bases short and J 0 bases short, with 15 bases between. Germline V CDR1 and CDR2: LNHDA, SQIVND (reference sequence). CDR3 length: 15 amino acids. The receptor was derived from a human donor who donated a stem cell graft to a child with combined immunodeficiency. The sequences come from PBMCs from the stem cell graft donor, collected from the stem cell graft. This chain joins TRBV19 and TRBJ2-7; D perhaps matches TRBD1 (6 bases). The CDR3 is CASSDLAGDSYEQYF. CDR3 nucleotide sequence: TGTGCCAGTAGCGATCTGGCAGGGGACTCCTACGAGCAGTACTTC. The full variable domain, its missing parts supplied by reference TRBV19 and TRBJ2-7, is DGGITQSPKYLFRKEGQNVTLSCEQNLNHDAMYWYRQDPGQGLRLIYYSQIVNDFQKGDIAEGYSVSREKKESFPLTVTSAQKNPTAFYLCASSDLAGDSYEQYFGPGTRLTVT.